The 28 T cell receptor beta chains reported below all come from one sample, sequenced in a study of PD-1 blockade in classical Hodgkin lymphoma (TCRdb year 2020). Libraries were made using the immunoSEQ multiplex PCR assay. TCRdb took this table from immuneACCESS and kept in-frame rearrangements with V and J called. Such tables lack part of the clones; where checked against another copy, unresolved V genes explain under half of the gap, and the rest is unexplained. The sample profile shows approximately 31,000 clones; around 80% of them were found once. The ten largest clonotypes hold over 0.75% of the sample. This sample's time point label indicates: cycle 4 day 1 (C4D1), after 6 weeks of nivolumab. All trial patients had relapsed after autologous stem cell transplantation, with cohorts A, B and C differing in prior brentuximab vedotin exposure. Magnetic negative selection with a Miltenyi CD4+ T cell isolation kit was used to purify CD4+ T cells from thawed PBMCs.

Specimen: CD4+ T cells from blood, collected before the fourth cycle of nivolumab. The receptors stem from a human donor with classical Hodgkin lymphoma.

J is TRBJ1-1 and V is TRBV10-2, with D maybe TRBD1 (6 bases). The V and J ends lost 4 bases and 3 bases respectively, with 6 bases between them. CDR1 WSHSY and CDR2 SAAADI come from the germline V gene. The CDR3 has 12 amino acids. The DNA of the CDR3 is TGCGCCAGCAGTGGGGGGCACACTGAAGCTTTCTTT. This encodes CASSGGHTEAFF.

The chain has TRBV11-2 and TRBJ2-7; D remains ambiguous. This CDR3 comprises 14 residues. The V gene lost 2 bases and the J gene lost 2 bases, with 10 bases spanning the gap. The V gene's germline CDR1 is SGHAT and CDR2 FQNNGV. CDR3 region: CASSLPGSPYEQYF. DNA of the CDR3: TGTGCCAGCAGCTTACCCGGTAGCCCCTACGAGCAGTACTTC. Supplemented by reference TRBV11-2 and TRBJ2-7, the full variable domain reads EAGVAQSPRYKIIEKRQSVAFWCNPISGHATLYWYQQILGQGPKLLIQFQNNGVVDDSQLPKDRFSAERLKGVDSTLKIQPAKLEDSAVYLCASSLPGSPYEQYFGPGTRLTVT.

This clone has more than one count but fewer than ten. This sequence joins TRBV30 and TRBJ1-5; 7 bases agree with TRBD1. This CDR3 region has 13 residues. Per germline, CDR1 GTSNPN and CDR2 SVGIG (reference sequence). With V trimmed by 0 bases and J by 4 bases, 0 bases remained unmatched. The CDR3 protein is CAWSVQGNQPQHF. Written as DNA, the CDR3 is TGTGCCTGGAGTGTACAGGGGAATCAGCCCCAGCATTTT. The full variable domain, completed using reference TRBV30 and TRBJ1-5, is SQTIHQWPATLVQPVGSPLSLECTVEGTSNPNLYWYRQAAGRGLQLLFYSVGIGQISSEVPQNLSASRPQDRQFILSSKKLLLSDSGFYLCAWSVQGNQPQHFGDGTRLSIL.

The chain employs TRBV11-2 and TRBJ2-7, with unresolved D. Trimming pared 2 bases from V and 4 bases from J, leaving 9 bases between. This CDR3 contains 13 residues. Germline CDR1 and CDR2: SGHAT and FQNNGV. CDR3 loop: CASSLSRIYEQYF. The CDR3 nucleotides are TGTGCCAGCAGCTTAAGTCGGATTTACGAGCAGTACTTC.

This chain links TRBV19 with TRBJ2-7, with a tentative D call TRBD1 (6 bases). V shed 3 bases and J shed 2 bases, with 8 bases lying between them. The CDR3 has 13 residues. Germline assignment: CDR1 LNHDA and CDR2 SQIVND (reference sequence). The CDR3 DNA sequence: TGTGCCAGTAGTATTCCAGGGGCCTACGAGCAGTACTTC. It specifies CASSIPGAYEQYF.

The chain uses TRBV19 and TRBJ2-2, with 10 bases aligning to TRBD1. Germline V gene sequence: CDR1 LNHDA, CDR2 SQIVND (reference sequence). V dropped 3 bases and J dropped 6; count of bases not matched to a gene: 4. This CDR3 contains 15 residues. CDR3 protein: CASSIGQGEAGELFF. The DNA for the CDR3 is TGTGCCAGTAGTATCGGACAGGGGGAAGCCGGGGAGCTGTTTTTT. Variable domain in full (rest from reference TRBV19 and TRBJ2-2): DGGITQSPKYLFRKEGQNVTLSCEQNLNHDAMYWYRQDPGQGLRLIYYSQIVNDFQKGDIAEGYSVSREKKESFPLTVTSAQKNPTAFYLCASSIGQGEAGELFFGEGSRLTVL.

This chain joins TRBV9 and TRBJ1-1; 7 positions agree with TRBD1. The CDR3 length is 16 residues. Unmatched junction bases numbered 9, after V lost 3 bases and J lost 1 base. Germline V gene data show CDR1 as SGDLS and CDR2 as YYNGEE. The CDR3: CASSASQGFPNTEAFF. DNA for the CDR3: TGTGCCAGCAGCGCCTCACAGGGGTTCCCGAACACTGAAGCTTTCTTT.

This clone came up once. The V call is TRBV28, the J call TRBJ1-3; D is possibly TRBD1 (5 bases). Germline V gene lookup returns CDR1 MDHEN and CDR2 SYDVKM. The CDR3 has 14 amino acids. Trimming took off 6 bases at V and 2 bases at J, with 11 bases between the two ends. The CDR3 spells CASSPRVAGNTIYF. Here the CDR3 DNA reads TGTGCCAGCAGCCCCAGGGTGGCTGGAAACACCATATATTTT.

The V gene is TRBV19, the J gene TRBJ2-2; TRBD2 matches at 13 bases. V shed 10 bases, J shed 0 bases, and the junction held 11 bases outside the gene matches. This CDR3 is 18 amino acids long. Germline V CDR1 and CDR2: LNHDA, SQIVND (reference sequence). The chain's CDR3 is CATGTSGEPVSNTGELFF. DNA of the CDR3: TGTGCCACCGGGACTAGCGGGGAGCCAGTGTCGAACACCGGGGAGCTGTTTTTT.

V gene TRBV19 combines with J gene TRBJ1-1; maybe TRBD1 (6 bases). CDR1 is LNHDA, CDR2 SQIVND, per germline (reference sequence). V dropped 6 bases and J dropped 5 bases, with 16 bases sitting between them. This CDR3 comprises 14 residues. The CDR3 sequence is CASSPARGGTEAFF. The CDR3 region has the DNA TGTGCCAGTAGCCCCGCCAGGGGTGGTACTGAAGCTTTCTTT.

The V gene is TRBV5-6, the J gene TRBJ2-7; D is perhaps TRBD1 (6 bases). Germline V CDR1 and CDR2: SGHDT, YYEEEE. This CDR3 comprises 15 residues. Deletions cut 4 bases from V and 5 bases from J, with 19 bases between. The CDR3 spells CASSTLDRPEDEQYF. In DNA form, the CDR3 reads TGTGCCAGCAGCACCCTTGACAGGCCCGAAGACGAGCAGTACTTC. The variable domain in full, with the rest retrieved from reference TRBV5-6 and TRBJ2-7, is DAGVTQSPTHLIKTRGQQVTLRCSPKSGHDTVSWYQQALGQGPQFIFQYYEEEERQRGNFPDRFSGHQFPNYSSELNVNALLLGDSALYLCASSTLDRPEDEQYFGPGTRLTVT.

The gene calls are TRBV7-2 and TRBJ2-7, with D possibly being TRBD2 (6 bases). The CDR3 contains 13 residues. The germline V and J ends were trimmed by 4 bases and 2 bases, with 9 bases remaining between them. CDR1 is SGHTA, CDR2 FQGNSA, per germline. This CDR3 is CASSSGGAYEQYF. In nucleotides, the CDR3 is TGTGCCAGCAGCTCCGGCGGGGCCTACGAGCAGTACTTC.

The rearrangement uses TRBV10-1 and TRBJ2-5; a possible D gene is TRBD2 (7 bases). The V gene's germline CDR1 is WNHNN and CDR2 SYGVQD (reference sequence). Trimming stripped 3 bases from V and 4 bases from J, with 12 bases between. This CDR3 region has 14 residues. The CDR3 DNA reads TGCGCCAGCAGTGATGGGGGGGCGACAGAGACCCAGTACTTC. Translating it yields CASSDGGATETQYF.

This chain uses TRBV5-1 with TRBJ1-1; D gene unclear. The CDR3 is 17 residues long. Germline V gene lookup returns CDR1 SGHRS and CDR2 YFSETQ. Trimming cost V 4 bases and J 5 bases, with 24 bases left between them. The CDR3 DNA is TGCGCCAGCAGCCACGCGGGGTCCACGCCCCCGAGAACTGAAGCTTTCTTT. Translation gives CASSHAGSTPPRTEAFF. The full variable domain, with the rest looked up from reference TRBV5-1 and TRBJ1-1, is KAGVTQTPRYLIKTRGQQVTLSCSPISGHRSVSWYQQTPGQGLQFLFEYFSETQRNKGNFPGRFSGRQFSNSRSEMNVSTLELGDSALYLCASSHAGSTPPRTEAFFGQGTRLTVV.

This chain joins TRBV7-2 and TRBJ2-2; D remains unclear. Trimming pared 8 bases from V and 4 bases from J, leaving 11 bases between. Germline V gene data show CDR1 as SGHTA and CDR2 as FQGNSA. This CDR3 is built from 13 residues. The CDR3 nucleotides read TGTGCCAGCTCTCCCCAAGGCACCGGGGAGCTGTTTTTT. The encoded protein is CASSPQGTGELFF. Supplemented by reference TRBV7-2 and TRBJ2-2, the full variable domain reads GAGVSQSPSNKVTEKGKDVELRCDPISGHTALYWYRQSLGQGLEFLIYFQGNSAPDKSGLPSDRFSAERTGGSVSTLTIQRTQQEDSAVYLCASSPQGTGELFFGEGSRLTVL.

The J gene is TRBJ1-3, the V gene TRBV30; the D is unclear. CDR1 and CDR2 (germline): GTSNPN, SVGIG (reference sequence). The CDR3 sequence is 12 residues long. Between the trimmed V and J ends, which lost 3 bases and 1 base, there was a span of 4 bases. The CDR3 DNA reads TGTGCCTGGAGAGGGTCTGGAAACACCATATATTTT. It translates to CAWRGSGNTIYF.

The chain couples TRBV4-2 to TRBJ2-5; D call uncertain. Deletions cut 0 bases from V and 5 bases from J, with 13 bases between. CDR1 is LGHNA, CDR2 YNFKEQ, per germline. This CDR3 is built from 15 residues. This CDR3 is CASSQEVARKETQYF. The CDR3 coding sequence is TGTGCCAGCAGCCAAGAGGTCGCTAGGAAGGAGACCCAGTACTTC.

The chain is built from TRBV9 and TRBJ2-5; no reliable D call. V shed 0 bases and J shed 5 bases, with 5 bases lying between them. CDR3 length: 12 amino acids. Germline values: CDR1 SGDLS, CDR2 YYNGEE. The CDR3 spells CASSVDGETQYF. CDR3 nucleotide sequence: TGTGCCAGCAGCGTAGACGGGGAGACCCAGTACTTC.

CDR3 loop: CASSSDRGYGYTF. CDR3 coding DNA: TGTGCCAGTAGTTCCGACAGGGGCTATGGCTACACCTTC. The chain recombines TRBV19 with TRBJ1-2; the match to TRBD1 covers 8 bases. V dropped 5 bases and J dropped 4; count of bases not matched to a gene: 3. The CDR3 totals 13 residues. Germline V gene sequence: CDR1 LNHDA, CDR2 SQIVND (reference sequence).

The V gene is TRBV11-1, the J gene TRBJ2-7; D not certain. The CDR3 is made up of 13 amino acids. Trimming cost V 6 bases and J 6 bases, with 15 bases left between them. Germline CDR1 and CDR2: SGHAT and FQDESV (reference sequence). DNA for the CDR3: TGTGCCAGCAGGTTTCACCTCAAGTTCGAGCAGTACTTC. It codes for CASRFHLKFEQYF.

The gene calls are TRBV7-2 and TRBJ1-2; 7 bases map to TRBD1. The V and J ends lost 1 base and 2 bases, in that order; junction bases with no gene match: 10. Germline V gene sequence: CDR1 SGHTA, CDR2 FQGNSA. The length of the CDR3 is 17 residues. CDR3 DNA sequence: TGTGCCAGCAGCTTAGGCCCAGGGGGTGCCATAAACTATGGCTACACCTTC. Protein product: CASSLGPGGAINYGYTF. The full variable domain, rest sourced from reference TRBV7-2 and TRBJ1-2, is GAGVSQSPSNKVTEKGKDVELRCDPISGHTALYWYRQSLGQGLEFLIYFQGNSAPDKSGLPSDRFSAERTGGSVSTLTIQRTQQEDSAVYLCASSLGPGGAINYGYTFGSGTRLTVV.

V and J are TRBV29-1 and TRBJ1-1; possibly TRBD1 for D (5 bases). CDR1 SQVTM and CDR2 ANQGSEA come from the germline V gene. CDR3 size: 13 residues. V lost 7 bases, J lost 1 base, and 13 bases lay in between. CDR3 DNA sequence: TGCAGCGGGCCCAGGGAGGGGAACACTGAAGCTTTCTTT. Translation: CSGPREGNTEAFF.

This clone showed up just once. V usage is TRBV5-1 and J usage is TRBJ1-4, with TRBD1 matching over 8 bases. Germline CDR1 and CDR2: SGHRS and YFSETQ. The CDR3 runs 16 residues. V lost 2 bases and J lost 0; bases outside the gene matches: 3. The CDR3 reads CASSLVQGATNEKLFF. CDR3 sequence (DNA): TGCGCCAGCAGCTTAGTACAGGGGGCAACTAATGAAAAACTGTTTTTT.

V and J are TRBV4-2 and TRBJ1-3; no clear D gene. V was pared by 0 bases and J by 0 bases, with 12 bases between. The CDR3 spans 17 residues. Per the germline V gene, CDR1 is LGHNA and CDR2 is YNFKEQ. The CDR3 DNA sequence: TGTGCCAGCAGCCAAGATCTTCCAGCCGGCTCTGGAAACACCATATATTTT. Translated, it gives CASSQDLPAGSGNTIYF.

The CDR3, as DNA: TGCGCCAGCAGCCAAGATCTGGAGGGAAATCAGCCCCAGCATTTT. Its protein product is CASSQDLEGNQPQHF. The gene calls are TRBV4-3 and TRBJ1-5; D is undetermined. Trimming took off 0 bases at V and 4 bases at J, with 10 bases between the two ends. Germline V gene data show CDR1 as LGHNA and CDR2 as YSLEER. The CDR3 consists of 15 residues.

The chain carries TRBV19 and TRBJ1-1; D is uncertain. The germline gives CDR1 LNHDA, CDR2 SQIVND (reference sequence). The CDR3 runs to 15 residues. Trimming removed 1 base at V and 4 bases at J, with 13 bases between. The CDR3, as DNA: TGTGCCAGTAGTATAGCGAAGATCAGGCCCACTGAAGCTTTCTTT. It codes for CASSIAKIRPTEAFF. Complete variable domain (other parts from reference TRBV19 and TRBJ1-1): DGGITQSPKYLFRKEGQNVTLSCEQNLNHDAMYWYRQDPGQGLRLIYYSQIVNDFQKGDIAEGYSVSREKKESFPLTVTSAQKNPTAFYLCASSIAKIRPTEAFFGQGTRLTVV.

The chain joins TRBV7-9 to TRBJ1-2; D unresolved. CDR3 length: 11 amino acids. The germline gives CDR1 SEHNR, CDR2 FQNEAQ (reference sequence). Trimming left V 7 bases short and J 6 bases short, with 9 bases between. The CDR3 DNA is TGTGCCAGCACCCAAGGACATGGCTACACCTTC. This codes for CASTQGHGYTF.

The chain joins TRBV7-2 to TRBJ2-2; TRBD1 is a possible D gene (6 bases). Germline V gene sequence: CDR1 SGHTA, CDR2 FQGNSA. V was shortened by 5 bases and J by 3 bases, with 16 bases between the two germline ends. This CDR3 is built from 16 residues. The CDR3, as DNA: TGTGCCAGCAGCCCCCCAGGACAGAGAGACACCGGGGAGCTGTTTTTT. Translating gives CASSPPGQRDTGELFF.